A selection of T cell receptor beta chains follows, all from one sample in a study of T cell changes during pregnancy in multiple sclerosis. Clones were read by immunoSEQ multiplex PCR, and TCRdb kept only the in-frame ones, dropping some. The top ten hold over 0.55% of the sample, which has around 40,000 clones, 85% to 95% seen once. Sequencing used CD4+ T cells from peripheral blood mononuclear cells, obtained in the third trimester of pregnancy. The receptor set was obtained from a female donor with multiple sclerosis, enrolled in a pregnancy study. Both conserved end residues are trimmed from each CDR3. Fields, in order: D gene, V gene, CDR3 protein. A D gene is named only where the DNA matches it firmly.

D: TRBD2; V: TRBV27; CDR3: ASSSAGLGRENEQF
D: NA; V: TRBV18; CDR3: ASSPGQGREEQY
D: TRBD1; V: TRBV9; CDR3: ASSVEPTGAYGYT
D: NA; V: TRBV18; CDR3: ASSSGQNTGELF
D: NA; V: TRBV11-2; CDR3: ASSLRLRETQY
D: TRBD1; V: TRBV29-1; CDR3: SVVKGARGYGYT
D: NA; V: TRBV5-8; CDR3: ASSFTLVDEQF
D: NA; V: TRBV9; CDR3: ASSVTAGRSSEQY
D: TRBD1; V: TRBV5-4; CDR3: ASTPGTAANEQF
D: NA; V: TRBV6-4; CDR3: ASTRHSYEQY
D: TRBD1; V: TRBV7-9; CDR3: ASSSLTGQGYTGELF
D: NA; V: TRBV9; CDR3: ASSVAGHDPYEQY
D: TRBD2; V: TRBV19; CDR3: ASRIGLAGGNEQF
D: NA; V: TRBV7-8; CDR3: ASSLTGKGSNQPQH
D: NA; V: TRBV7-7; CDR3: ASSLGTGTEQF
D: NA; V: TRBV2; CDR3: ASSEARDLVTRSYEQY
D: TRBD2; V: TRBV2; CDR3: ASSGLAGVNEQF
D: TRBD1; V: TRBV5-1; CDR3: ASSTSDRWGTDTQY
D: NA; V: TRBV7-8; CDR3: ASSLEGLSNQPQH
D: NA; V: TRBV4-3; CDR3: ASSQANNRDTTEAF
D: TRBD1; V: TRBV9; CDR3: ASSTGTGVEPQH
D: NA; V: TRBV6-5; CDR3: ASTESRTAAGEQY
D: TRBD1; V: TRBV5-6; CDR3: ASSPDRGNSPLH
D: NA; V: TRBV6-1; CDR3: ASKLLESNYGYT
D: TRBD1; V: TRBV4-1; CDR3: ASSHTTGNSYEQY
D: NA; V: TRBV11-2; CDR3: ASSLGADVRRGYT
D: TRBD2; V: TRBV6-1; CDR3: ASSTREARDTQY
D: NA; V: TRBV7-2; CDR3: ASSLVRGGGYT
D: NA; V: TRBV29-1; CDR3: SVEGGQNSYGYT
D: TRBD1; V: TRBV18; CDR3: ASSPFGPGQGADTQY
D: NA; V: TRBV14; CDR3: ASSQDQGTYT
D: TRBD2; V: TRBV7-9; CDR3: ASSSRLAGEKVNEQF
D: TRBD2; V: TRBV6-6; CDR3: ASSANWGGGYEQY
D: NA; V: TRBV10-3; CDR3: AISGLNTEAF
D: NA; V: TRBV7-9; CDR3: ASSQNRVNYGYT
D: TRBD2; V: TRBV11-2; CDR3: ASSPDPTSGTYNEQF
D: TRBD2; V: TRBV5-1; CDR3: ASSFGGSSYNEQF
D: NA; V: TRBV5-8; CDR3: ASSLGSGATNEKLF
D: NA; V: TRBV30; CDR3: AWSVRDGWNYGYT
D: TRBD1; V: TRBV6-6; CDR3: ASRDRGRETQY
D: NA; V: TRBV7-3; CDR3: ASSPGTPKQETQY
D: NA; V: TRBV18; CDR3: ASSQLNTGELF
D: TRBD1; V: TRBV2; CDR3: ASSATGGDQPQH
D: TRBD1; V: TRBV19; CDR3: ASSTGTVSRDTQY
D: TRBD1; V: TRBV15; CDR3: ATSSWTGIDTQY
D: TRBD1; V: TRBV18; CDR3: ASSPGTGEPYEQY
D: TRBD2; V: TRBV5-4; CDR3: ASSYLGLAGAYEQY
D: TRBD2; V: TRBV5-1; CDR3: ASSYQGGGRQETQY
D: NA; V: TRBV7-8; CDR3: ASTQGPTGNYEQY
D: NA; V: TRBV4-3; CDR3: ASSQTSGQSDSPLH